The present T cell receptor beta chain was sequenced within a study of blood T cell repertoires in COVID-19 (TCRdb year 2020). Background for the entire study: Collaborator samples came from the United States, Italy and Spain and covered acute and convalescent phases of COVID-19. The prospective study material was composed of cDNA or gDNA derived from T cells, B-cell-depleted T cells, or PBMCs. The dataset comprised deeply sampled blood TCRbeta repertoires from subjects exposed to, actively infected with, or recovered from COVID-19. A freely available public database, intended as a resource for researchers studying the immune response to SARS-CoV-2, is where the repertoires were released. The samples were drawn from the first 160 participants of the ongoing ImmuneRACE study and from roughly 1,300 subjects provided by 6 global collaborators. A de-identified subject ID, COVID-19 status, age in years and sex were almost always included in the sample metadata. HLA class I and class II types, where available, came from metadata supplied by the sample provider rather than from assay-based typing.

The paper's findings and limits, for the study overall: How much clinical and demographic metadata was included differed by source and by participant, and the metadata was provided uncurated.

A note on this clone: Its binding antigen is unknown. It has no much larger one-base neighbor in the sample; base qualities were not kept.

For CDR1 and CDR2, the germline V gene lists SGHRS and YFSETQ. The CDR3 contains 15 residues, cysteine and phenylalanine counted. This entry keeps only the CDR3 DNA: 45 bases, framed from base 1. V gives up 0 bases and J gives up 7 bases, and the segment between their germline ends measures 11 bases. The immunoSEQ Assay, a bias-controlled multiplex PCR, was used to amplify TCRbeta CDR3 regions from genomic DNA. Under the source paper's analysis protocol: The number of nucleated cells in each sample was estimated from the amplification of reference gene primers within the assay. To quantify the absolute abundance of each unique TCRbeta CDR3 rearrangement, sequence reads were collapsed and filtered. For each sample, productive Simpson clonality was calculated as the square root of Simpson's diversity index over productive rearrangements. TCRdb provides this immuneACCESS table in a form limited to in-frame rearrangements. Some clones are lacking; in checked studies, under half of them reflect an unresolved V gene, and why the rest are absent is not known. V and J calls and clone size follow that table, whereas D and trimming were derived from the DNA. Across this sample there are just over 250,000 clones, with roughly 86% seen only once. The ten most abundant clones make up about 9.2% of the sample.

Samples from volunteer blood donors who had recovered from COVID-19 were contributed by a second Seattle source. Each collaborating institution followed its own protocols to collect whole blood in K2EDTA tubes. For TCRbeta analysis, collaborator samples were shipped as frozen whole blood, as isolated PBMCs, or as DNA extracted from either sample type. The V and J segments used are TRBV5-1 and TRBJ1-6; perhaps TRBD1 is the D gene, with 6 bases matching. The specimen sequenced was peripheral blood. The sequence was obtained from a man aged 40-49 years who had recovered from COVID-19. The DNA is TGCGCCAGCAGCTTGGCACAGGGTAGAAATTCACCCCTCCACTTT. Its translation is CASSLAQGRNSPLHF.